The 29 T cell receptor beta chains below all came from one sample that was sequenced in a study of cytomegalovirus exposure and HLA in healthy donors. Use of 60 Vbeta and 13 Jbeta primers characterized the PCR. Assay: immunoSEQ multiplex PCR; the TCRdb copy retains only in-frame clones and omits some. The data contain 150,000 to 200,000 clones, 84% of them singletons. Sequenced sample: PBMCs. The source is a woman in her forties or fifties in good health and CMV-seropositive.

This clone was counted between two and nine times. The CDR3: CASSLARQGREAFF. The CDR3 coding sequence is TGCGCCAGCAGCTTGGCGCGACAGGGCCGCGAAGCTTTCTTT. V and J are TRBV5-1 and TRBJ1-1, with 7 bases aligning to TRBD1. The ends lost 0 bases at V and 8 bases at J; junction bases unmatched: 7. This CDR3 has 14 residues. Germline-derived CDR1 and CDR2 are SGHRS and YFSETQ.

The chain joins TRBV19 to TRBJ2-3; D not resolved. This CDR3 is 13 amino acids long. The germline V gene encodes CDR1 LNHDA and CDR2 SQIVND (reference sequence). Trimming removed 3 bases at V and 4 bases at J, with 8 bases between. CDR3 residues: CASSIYPADTQYF. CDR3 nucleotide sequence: TGTGCCAGTAGTATTTATCCCGCAGATACGCAGTATTTT.

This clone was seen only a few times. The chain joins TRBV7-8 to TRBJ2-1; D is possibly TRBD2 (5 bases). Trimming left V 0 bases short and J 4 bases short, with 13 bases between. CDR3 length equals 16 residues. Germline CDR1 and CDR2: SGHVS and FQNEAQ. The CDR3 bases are TGTGCCAGCAGCTTAGCTGAGGGTTTTGGGTACAATGAGCAGTTCTTC. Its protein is CASSLAEGFGYNEQFF.

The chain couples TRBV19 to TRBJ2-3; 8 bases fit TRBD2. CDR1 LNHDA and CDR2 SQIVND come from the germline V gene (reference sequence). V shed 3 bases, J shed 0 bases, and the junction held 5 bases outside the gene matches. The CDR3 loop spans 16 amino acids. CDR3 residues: CASSISAGGSTDTQYF. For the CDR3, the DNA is TGTGCCAGTAGTATTAGCGCGGGGGGTAGCACAGATACGCAGTATTTT.

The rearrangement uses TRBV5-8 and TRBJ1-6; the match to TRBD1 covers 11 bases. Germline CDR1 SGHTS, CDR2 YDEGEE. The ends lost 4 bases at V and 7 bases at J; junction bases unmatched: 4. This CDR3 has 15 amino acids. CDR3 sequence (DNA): TGTGCCAGCAGCACCGGGGACAGGGGGAATTCACCCCTCCACTTT. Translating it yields CASSTGDRGNSPLHF.

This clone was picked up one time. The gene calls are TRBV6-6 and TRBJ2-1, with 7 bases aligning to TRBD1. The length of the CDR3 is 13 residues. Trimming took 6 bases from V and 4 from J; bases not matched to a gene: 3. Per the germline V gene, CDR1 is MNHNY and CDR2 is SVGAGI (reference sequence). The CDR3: CASREQGYNEQFF. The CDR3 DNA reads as TGTGCCAGCAGAGAACAGGGGTACAATGAGCAGTTCTTC.

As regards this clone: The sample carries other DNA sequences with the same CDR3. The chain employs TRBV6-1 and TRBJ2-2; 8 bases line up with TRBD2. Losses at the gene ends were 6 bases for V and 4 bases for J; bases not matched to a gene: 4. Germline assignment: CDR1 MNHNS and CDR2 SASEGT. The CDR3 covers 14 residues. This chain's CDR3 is CASSLAGGTGELFF. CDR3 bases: TGTGCCAGCAGCCTAGCGGGCGGCACCGGGGAGCTGTTTTTT.

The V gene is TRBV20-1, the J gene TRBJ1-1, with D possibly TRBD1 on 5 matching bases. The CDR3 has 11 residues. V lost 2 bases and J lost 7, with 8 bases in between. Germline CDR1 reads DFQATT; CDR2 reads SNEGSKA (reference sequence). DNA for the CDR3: TGCAGTGCTAGACAGGGAAATGAAGCTTTCTTT. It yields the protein CSARQGNEAFF.

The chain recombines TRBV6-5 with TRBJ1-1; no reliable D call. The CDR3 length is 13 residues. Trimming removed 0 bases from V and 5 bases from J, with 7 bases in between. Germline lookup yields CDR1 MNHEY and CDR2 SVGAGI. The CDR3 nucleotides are TGTGCCAGCAGTTACTCGTCCAGGACTGAAGCTTTCTTT. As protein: CASSYSSRTEAFF.

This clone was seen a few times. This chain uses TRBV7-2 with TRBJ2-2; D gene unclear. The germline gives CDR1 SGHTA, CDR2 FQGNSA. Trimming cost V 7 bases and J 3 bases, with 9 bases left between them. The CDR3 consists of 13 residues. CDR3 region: CASTLQYTGELFF. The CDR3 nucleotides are TGTGCCAGCACTTTGCAGTACACCGGGGAGCTGTTTTTT.

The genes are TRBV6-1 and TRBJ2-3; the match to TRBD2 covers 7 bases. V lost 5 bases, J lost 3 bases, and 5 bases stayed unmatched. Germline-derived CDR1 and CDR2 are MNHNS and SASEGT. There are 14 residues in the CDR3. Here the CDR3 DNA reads TGTGCCAGCAGTTCGCGGGGGAGTACAGATACGCAGTATTTT. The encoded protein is CASSSRGSTDTQYF.

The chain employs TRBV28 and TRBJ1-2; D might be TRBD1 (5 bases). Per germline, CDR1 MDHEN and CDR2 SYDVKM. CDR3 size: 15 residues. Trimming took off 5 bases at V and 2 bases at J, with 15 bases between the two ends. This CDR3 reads CASSLGGLNNYGYTF. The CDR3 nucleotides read TGTGCCAGCAGTCTGGGGGGGTTGAACAACTATGGCTACACCTTC.

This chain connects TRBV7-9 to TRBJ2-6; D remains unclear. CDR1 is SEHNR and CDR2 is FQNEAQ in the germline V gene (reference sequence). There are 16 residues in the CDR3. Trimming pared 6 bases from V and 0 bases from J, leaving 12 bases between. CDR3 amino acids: CASRPPDFSGANVLTF. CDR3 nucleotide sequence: TGTGCCAGCAGACCACCAGACTTCTCTGGGGCCAACGTCCTGACTTTC.

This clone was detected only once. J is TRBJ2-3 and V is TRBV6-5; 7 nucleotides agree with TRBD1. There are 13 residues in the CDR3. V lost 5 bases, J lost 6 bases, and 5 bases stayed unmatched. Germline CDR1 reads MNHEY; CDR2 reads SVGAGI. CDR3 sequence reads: CASSEGGRDTQYF. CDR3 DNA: TGTGCCAGCAGTGAAGGGGGCAGGGATACGCAGTATTTT.

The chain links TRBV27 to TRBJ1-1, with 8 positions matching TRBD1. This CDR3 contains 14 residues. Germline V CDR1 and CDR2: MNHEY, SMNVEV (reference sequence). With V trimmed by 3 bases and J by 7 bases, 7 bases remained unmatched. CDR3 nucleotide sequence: TGTGCCAGCAGTTTCAGGGGGCGGATGGGTGAAGCTTTCTTT. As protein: CASSFRGRMGEAFF.

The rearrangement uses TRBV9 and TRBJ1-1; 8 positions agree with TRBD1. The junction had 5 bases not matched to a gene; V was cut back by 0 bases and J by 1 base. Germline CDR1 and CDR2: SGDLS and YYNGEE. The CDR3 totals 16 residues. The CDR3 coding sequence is TGTGCCAGCAGCGTAGCCCAGGGGGCAGGGAACACTGAAGCTTTCTTT. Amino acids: CASSVAQGAGNTEAFF.

For the CDR3, the DNA is TGTGCCAGCAGTTACCGGGGACAGGGGGTTTATGGCTACACCTTC. Its translation: CASSYRGQGVYGYTF. This sequence joins TRBV6-5 and TRBJ1-2, with 11 bases matching TRBD1. The CDR3 consists of 15 residues. Germline V gene sequence: CDR1 MNHEY, CDR2 SVGAGI. V was pared by 2 bases and J by 5 bases, with 4 bases of the junction left unmatched.

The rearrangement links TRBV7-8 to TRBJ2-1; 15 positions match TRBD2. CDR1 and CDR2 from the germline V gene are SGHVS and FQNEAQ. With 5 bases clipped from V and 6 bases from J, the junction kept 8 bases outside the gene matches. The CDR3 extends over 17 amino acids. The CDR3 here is CASSLVVGLAGGNEQFF. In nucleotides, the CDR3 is TGTGCCAGCAGCCTTGTTGTGGGACTAGCGGGGGGCAATGAGCAGTTCTTC.

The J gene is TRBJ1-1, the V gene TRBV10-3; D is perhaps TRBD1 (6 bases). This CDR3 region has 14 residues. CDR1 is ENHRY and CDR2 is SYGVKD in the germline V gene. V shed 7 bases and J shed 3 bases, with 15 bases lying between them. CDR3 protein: CAITSRQEYTEAFF. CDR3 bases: TGTGCCATCACCTCCAGACAGGAATACACTGAAGCTTTCTTT.

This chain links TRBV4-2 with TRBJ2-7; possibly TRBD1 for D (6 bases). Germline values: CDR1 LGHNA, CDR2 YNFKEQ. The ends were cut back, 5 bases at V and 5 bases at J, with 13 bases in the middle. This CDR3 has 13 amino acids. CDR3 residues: CASSNTGYHEQYF. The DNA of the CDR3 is TGTGCCAGCAGCAATACAGGGTACCACGAGCAGTACTTC.

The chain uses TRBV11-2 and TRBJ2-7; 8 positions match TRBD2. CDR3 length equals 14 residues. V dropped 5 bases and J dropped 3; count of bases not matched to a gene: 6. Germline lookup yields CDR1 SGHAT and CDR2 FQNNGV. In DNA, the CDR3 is TGTGCCAGCAGCCCCCAACTAGCGGACTACGAGCAGTACTTC. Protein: CASSPQLADYEQYF.

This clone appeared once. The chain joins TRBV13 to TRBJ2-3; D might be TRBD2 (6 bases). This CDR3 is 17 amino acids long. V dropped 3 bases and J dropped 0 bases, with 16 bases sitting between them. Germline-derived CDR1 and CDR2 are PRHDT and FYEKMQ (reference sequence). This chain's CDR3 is CASSFPGTDASTDTQYF. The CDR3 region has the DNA TGTGCCAGCAGCTTTCCTGGGACTGACGCTAGCACAGATACGCAGTATTTT.

The CDR3 DNA is TGTGCCAGCAGCTTTAATGTCGGAGCCAGATCCTACGAGCAGTACTTC. Protein: CASSFNVGARSYEQYF. J is TRBJ2-7 and V is TRBV7-9; unclear D gene. Per germline, CDR1 SEHNR and CDR2 FQNEAQ (reference sequence). The length of the CDR3 is 16 residues. V was cut by 3 bases and J by 1 base, with 16 bases left in between.

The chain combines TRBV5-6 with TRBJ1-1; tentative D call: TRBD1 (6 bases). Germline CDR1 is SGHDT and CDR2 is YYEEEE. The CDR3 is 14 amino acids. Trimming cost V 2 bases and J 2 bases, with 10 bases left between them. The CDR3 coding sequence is TGTGCCAGCAGCTTATGGACAGCAAACACTGAAGCTTTCTTT. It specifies CASSLWTANTEAFF.

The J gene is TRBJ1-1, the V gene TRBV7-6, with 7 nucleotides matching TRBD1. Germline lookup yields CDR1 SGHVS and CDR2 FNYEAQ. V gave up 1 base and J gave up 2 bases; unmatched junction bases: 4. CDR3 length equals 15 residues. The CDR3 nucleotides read TGTGCCAGCAGCTTAGGGGGGACAGTCAACACTGAAGCTTTCTTT. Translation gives CASSLGGTVNTEAFF.

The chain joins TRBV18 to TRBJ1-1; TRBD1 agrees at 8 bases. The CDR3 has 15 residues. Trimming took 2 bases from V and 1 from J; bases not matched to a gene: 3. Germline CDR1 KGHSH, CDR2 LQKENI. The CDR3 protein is CASSPNRGANTEAFF. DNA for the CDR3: TGTGCCAGCTCACCAAACAGGGGGGCGAACACTGAAGCTTTCTTT.

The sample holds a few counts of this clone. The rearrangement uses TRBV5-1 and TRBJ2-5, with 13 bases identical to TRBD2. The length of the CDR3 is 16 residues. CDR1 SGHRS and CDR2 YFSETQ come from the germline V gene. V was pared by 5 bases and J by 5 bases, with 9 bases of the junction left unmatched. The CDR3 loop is CASRPTSGGAGETQYF. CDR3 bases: TGCGCCAGCAGACCTACTAGCGGGGGGGCCGGTGAGACCCAGTACTTC.

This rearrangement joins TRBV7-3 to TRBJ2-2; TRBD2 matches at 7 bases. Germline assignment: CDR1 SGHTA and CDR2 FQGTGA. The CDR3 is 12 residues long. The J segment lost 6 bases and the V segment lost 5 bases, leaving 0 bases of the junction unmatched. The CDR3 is CASSREAGELFF. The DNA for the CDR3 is TGTGCCAGCAGCCGGGAGGCCGGGGAGCTGTTTTTT.

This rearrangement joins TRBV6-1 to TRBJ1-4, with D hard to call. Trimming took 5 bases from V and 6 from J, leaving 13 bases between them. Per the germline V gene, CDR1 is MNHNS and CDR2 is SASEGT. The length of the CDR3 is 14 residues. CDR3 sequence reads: CASSLDYIDEKLFF. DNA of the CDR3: TGTGCCAGCAGTCTCGACTATATAGATGAAAAACTGTTTTTT.